What follows are 29 T cell receptor beta chains derived from one specimen sequenced in a study. TCRdb fed the 5' RACE reads into MiXCR, producing one record per CDR3 protein. The sample lists about 32,000 distinct CDR3 sequences, roughly a quarter occurring once. Sequencing was carried out using memory CD4+ T cells sorted from blood. Subset indicated: memory CD4+ T cells, CD4+CD45RO+CD25-. These receptor sequences come from a female donor with breast cancer.

The chain joins TRBV28 to TRBJ1-5; 7 nucleotides line up with TRBD1. The CDR3 consists of 16 residues. V gave up 7 bases and J gave up 2 bases; unmatched junction bases: 11. Germline CDR1 and CDR2: MDHEN and SYDVKM. The CDR3 DNA sequence: TGTGCCAGCAATTCCTTACAGGGGTATGGCAATCAGCCCCAGCATTTT. It codes for CASNSLQGYGNQPQHF.

This clonotype was detected a few times. The chain employs TRBV5-6 and TRBJ2-1; no clear D gene. Trimming left V 4 bases short and J 0 bases short, with 8 bases between. The CDR3 covers 14 residues. Germline V CDR1 and CDR2: SGHDT, YYEEEE. The CDR3 sequence: CASSTASSYNEQFF. CDR3 DNA sequence: TGTGCCAGCAGCACAGCATCCTCCTACAATGAGCAGTTCTTC.

The count of this clonotype is one. A much larger clonotype is one base distant, so this may be a read error. The chain joins TRBV5-1 to TRBJ2-3; D perhaps matches TRBD1 (6 bases). This CDR3 is 15 amino acids long. Trimming cost V 9 bases and J 0 bases, with 17 bases left between them. CDR1 SGHRS and CDR2 YFSETQ come from the germline V gene. CDR3 sequence reads: CANTYRDGSTDTQYF. The DNA for the CDR3 is TGCGCCAACACCTACAGGGATGGGAGCACAGATACGCAGTATTTT.

This chain connects TRBV24-1 to TRBJ2-1; a possible D gene is TRBD1 (6 bases). The germline CDR1 and CDR2 sequences are KGHDR and SFDVKD. The CDR3 has 13 amino acids. Between the trimmed V and J ends, which lost 3 bases and 6 bases, there was a span of 8 bases. The CDR3 protein is CATSDQQGNEQFF. As DNA, the CDR3 is TGTGCCACCAGTGATCAACAGGGCAATGAGCAGTTCTTC.

The chain is built from TRBV27 and TRBJ1-2; perhaps TRBD1 as D (6 bases). V shed 5 bases and J shed 6 bases, with 13 bases lying between them. This CDR3 region has 13 residues. Germline V CDR1 and CDR2: MNHEY, SMNVEV (reference sequence). CDR3 DNA: TGTGCCAGCAGTAAACAGGGCGTCGATGGCTACACCTTC. This translates into CASSKQGVDGYTF.

By frequency in the sample, this clonotype is medium-sized. J is TRBJ2-1 and V is TRBV5-6; 7 bases map to TRBD1. Trimming removed 2 bases from V and 2 bases from J; junction bases left unmatched: 4. This CDR3 contains 15 residues. Germline loops: CDR1 SGHDT, CDR2 YYEEEE. The CDR3 coding sequence is TGTGCCAGCAGCTTCCCCGGGACAGCCTACAATGAGCAGTTCTTC. It codes for CASSFPGTAYNEQFF.

Notes on this clonotype: A read error may explain this, as a much larger clone is one base away. This chain joins TRBV7-8 and TRBJ2-6; 8 bases fit TRBD1. The CDR3 contains 19 residues. Unmatched junction bases numbered 13, after V lost 5 bases and J lost 1 base. CDR1 and CDR2 (germline): SGHVS, FQNEAQ. The CDR3 loop is CASSRFPGQVPSGANVLTF. The CDR3 region has the DNA TGTGCCAGCAGCCGTTTCCCGGGACAGGTGCCTTCTGGGGCCAACGTCCTGACTTTC.

This clonotype came up many times. The chain uses TRBV7-9 and TRBJ1-2, with a tentative D call TRBD1 (6 bases). Trimming shortened V by 8 bases and J by 3 bases, and 13 bases separated the two germline ends. This CDR3 spans 13 amino acids. Germline lookup yields CDR1 SEHNR and CDR2 FQNEAQ (reference sequence). The CDR3 DNA reads as TGTGCCAGCTTAGGTGCAGGGGACTATGGCTACACCTTC. Protein: CASLGAGDYGYTF.

A few counts support this clonotype. The J gene is TRBJ1-3, the V gene TRBV4-3; a weak D match, TRBD1 (6 bases). Trimming shortened V by 3 bases and J by 2 bases, and 11 bases separated the two germline ends. Germline lookup yields CDR1 LGHNA and CDR2 YSLEER. The CDR3 extends over 15 amino acids. CDR3 coding DNA: TGCGCCAGCAGCCAGGACACAGGGACTGGAAACACCATATATTTT. Residues: CASSQDTGTGNTIYF.

The V call is TRBV27, the J call TRBJ2-3; TRBD2 might be the D (6 bases). Between the trimmed V and J ends, which lost 6 bases and 2 bases, there was a span of 12 bases. This CDR3 is built from 14 residues. Germline assignment: CDR1 MNHEY and CDR2 SMNVEV (reference sequence). The CDR3: CASSPGTFTDTQYF. In nucleotides, the CDR3 is TGTGCCAGCAGCCCCGGGACTTTCACAGATACGCAGTATTTT.

This clonotype was seen a few times. The chain combines TRBV7-9 with TRBJ2-1; 7 bases are a match to TRBD2. The CDR3 length is 14 residues. Germline V gene sequence: CDR1 SEHNR, CDR2 FQNEAQ (reference sequence). Trimming removed 5 bases from V and 5 bases from J; junction bases left unmatched: 6. The CDR3 DNA is TGTGCCAGCAGCGGGGGAGCGGGGAACAATGAGCAGTTCTTC. Translating it yields CASSGGAGNNEQFF. The full variable domain, completed using reference TRBV7-9 and TRBJ2-1, is DTGVSQNPRHKITKRGQNVTFRCDPISEHNRLYWYRQTLGQGPEFLTYFQNEAQLEKSRLLSDRFSAERPKGSFSTLEIQRTEQGDSAMYLCASSGGAGNNEQFFGPGTRLTVL.

This clonotype was picked up many times. The chain joins TRBV5-1 to TRBJ2-1; 7 bases are shared with TRBD1. CDR3 length equals 17 residues. V shed 2 bases and J 6 bases; nucleotides not matched to a gene: 14. The germline V gene encodes CDR1 SGHRS and CDR2 YFSETQ. DNA for the CDR3: TGCGCCAGCAGCTTCCCATCATCCCGACAGGGCGGCAATGAGCAGTTCTTC. Translated: CASSFPSSRQGGNEQFF.

The chain carries TRBV5-1 and TRBJ2-1, with D perhaps matching TRBD1 (6 bases). Germline V lookup: CDR1 SGHRS, CDR2 YFSETQ. The CDR3 consists of 15 residues. Trimming took 4 bases from V and 0 from J, leaving 11 bases between them. This chain's CDR3 is CASSLTTGSYNEQFF. In DNA form, the CDR3 reads TGCGCCAGCAGCCTTACGACAGGCTCCTACAATGAGCAGTTCTTC.

By share, this clonotype ranks as medium-sized. Mismatch with germline at one junction end may stem from a read error. This chain uses TRBV7-9 with TRBJ1-1; no clear D gene. The CDR3 is 12 residues long. The germline V gene has CDR1 SEHNR and CDR2 FQNEAQ (reference sequence). CDR3: CASSLASTEAFF. The DNA for the CDR3 is TGTGCCAGCAGCCTAGCTAGCACTGAAGCTTTCTTT. The complete variable domain, with remaining parts taken from reference TRBV7-9 and TRBJ1-1, reads DTGVSQNPRHKITKRGQNVTFRCDPISEHNRLYWYRQTLGQGPEFLTYFQNEAQLEKSRLLSDRFSAERPKGSFSTLEIQRTEQGDSAMYLCASSLASTEAFFGQGTRLTVV.

The table lists this clonotype with a few counts. The J gene is TRBJ2-3, the V gene TRBV2, with D perhaps given as TRBD1 or TRBD2 (5 bases each). The germline V gene has CDR1 SNHLY and CDR2 FYNNEI. The CDR3 sequence is 15 residues long. V lost 6 bases to trimming and J lost 4 bases, with 17 bases between them. The CDR3 reads CASRQGRLGSDTQYF. CDR3 DNA: TGTGCCAGCAGGCAGGGACGTCTAGGGTCAGATACGCAGTATTTT.

Of note for this clonotype: With a much larger clone just one base away, this may be a read error. The chain couples TRBV6-2 or TRBV6-3 to TRBJ2-1; 12 nucleotides align to TRBD2. Germline CDR1 reads MNHEY; CDR2 reads SVGEGT. This CDR3 spans 18 amino acids. The trim removed 8 bases at V and 1 base at J, leaving 12 bases unmatched. In DNA form, the CDR3 reads TGTGCCAGCCAGGGGGCTAGCGGGAGGGCCTTATCCTACAATGAGCAGTTCTTC. It specifies CASQGASGRALSYNEQFF.

In its sample, this clonotype ranks as medium-sized. CDR3 region: CASSFGYNEQFF. The CDR3 nucleotides read TGTGCCAGCAGCTTTGGGTACAATGAGCAGTTCTTC. The chain has TRBV5-6 and TRBJ2-1; D remains ambiguous. The germline V gene has CDR1 SGHDT and CDR2 YYEEEE. The CDR3 sequence is 12 residues long. Trimming stripped 2 bases from V and 4 bases from J, with 4 bases between.

This chain uses TRBV6-5 with TRBJ1-5; D not certain. V was clipped by 0 bases and J by 3 bases, with 9 bases between them. CDR1 MNHEY and CDR2 SVGAGI come from the germline V gene. The CDR3 has 15 residues. Here the CDR3 DNA reads TGTGCCAGCAGTTACTCGAACGGGGACAATCAGCCCCAGCATTTT. Translation: CASSYSNGDNQPQHF.

This clonotype has a handful of counts. This sequence joins TRBV20-1 and TRBJ2-1; D gene uncertain. The CDR3 is 12 residues long. The germline gives CDR1 DFQATT, CDR2 SNEGSKA (reference sequence). V lost 3 bases to trimming and J lost 4 bases, with 7 bases between them. In nucleotides, the CDR3 is TGCAGTGCTAGGAACCAGTACAATGAGCAGTTCTTC. Protein product: CSARNQYNEQFF.

V usage is TRBV4-3 and J usage is TRBJ2-7; 9 bases match TRBD2. CDR1 and CDR2 (germline): LGHNA, YSLEER. The CDR3 has 18 residues. The ends lost 1 base at V and 2 bases at J; junction bases unmatched: 12. The CDR3: CASSQVVRWRGGPYEQYF. Here the CDR3 DNA reads TGCGCCAGCAGCCAAGTAGTCCGGTGGCGGGGGGGGCCCTACGAGCAGTACTTC.

This chain connects TRBV7-9 to TRBJ1-2, with a possible D match to TRBD1 (5 bases). The CDR3 is 14 amino acids. Trimming removed 7 bases at V and 5 bases at J, with 17 bases between. Germline V CDR1 and CDR2: SEHNR, FQNEAQ (reference sequence). The CDR3 loop is CASNLVGTAYGYTF. The DNA for the CDR3 is TGTGCCAGCAACTTGGTTGGGACGGCATATGGCTACACCTTC.

This clonotype has only a few counts. The chain uses TRBV10-3 and TRBJ1-5, with a tentative D call TRBD1 (5 bases). In germline, CDR1 is ENHRY, CDR2 SYGVKD. There are 14 residues in the CDR3. The V end lost 3 bases, the J end lost 6 bases, and 12 bases lay between the germline ends. The chain's CDR3 is CAISDEGNGQPQHF. For the CDR3, the DNA is TGTGCCATCAGTGATGAGGGGAACGGTCAGCCCCAGCATTTT.

This clonotype was seen only a few times. The chain recombines TRBV12-3 or TRBV12-4 with TRBJ1-2; possibly TRBD1 for D (5 bases). The CDR3 loop spans 15 amino acids. Trimming removed 3 bases from V and 4 bases from J, with 15 bases in between. The CDR3 DNA is TGTGCCAGCAGTTTGGGACCTAAAGTGACCTATGGCTACACCTTC. It yields the protein CASSLGPKVTYGYTF.

In the case of this clonotype: The final CDR3 position lacks the conserved phenylalanine or tryptophan, pointing to a likely read error. The chain joins TRBV12-3 or TRBV12-4 to TRBJ1-3; 8 bases agree with TRBD1. This CDR3 spans 19 amino acids. This chain's CDR3 is CASSSPGQGSVRSGNTIYC. The CDR3 DNA sequence: TGCGCCAGCAGTTCTCCTGGACAGGGTTCAGTACGCTCTGGAAACACCATATATTGT.

There are a few counts of this clonotype. V gene TRBV20-1 combines with J gene TRBJ2-3, with TRBD2 matching 9 bases. With V trimmed by 8 bases and J by 2 bases, 5 bases remained unmatched. This CDR3 region has 13 residues. Germline loops: CDR1 DFQATT, CDR2 SNEGSKA (reference sequence). CDR3 residues: CSPLAGHTDTQYF. In DNA, the CDR3 is TGCAGTCCTCTAGCGGGACACACAGATACGCAGTATTTT.

The V and J genes are TRBV7-9 and TRBJ2-3; no clear D. CDR3 length equals 13 residues. Trimming cost V 1 base and J 5 bases, with 7 bases left between them. Per the germline V gene, CDR1 is SEHNR and CDR2 is FQNEAQ (reference sequence). Written as DNA, the CDR3 is TGTGCCAGCAGCTTAGATCGCGGAGATACGCAGTATTTT. It translates to CASSLDRGDTQYF.

A note on this clonotype: A read error may be the cause here, since a much bigger clone is one base away. The chain couples TRBV6-2 or TRBV6-3 to TRBJ2-3; D might be TRBD1 (6 bases). Germline V gene data show CDR1 as MNHEY and CDR2 as SVGEGT. This CDR3 contains 13 residues. Trimming left V 4 bases short and J 8 bases short, with 13 bases between. CDR3 nucleotides: TGTGCCAGCAGTTCCTACAGGGTAGGTACGCAGTATTTT. Protein sequence: CASSSYRVGTQYF.

The V gene is TRBV12-3 or TRBV12-4, the J gene TRBJ1-6; no clear D gene. Trimming removed 4 bases from V and 11 bases from J, with 15 bases in between. This CDR3 is built from 14 residues. CDR3 nucleotide sequence: TGTGCCAGCAGTTGGCAGAGTCCCAATACACCCCTCCACTTT. Translation: CASSWQSPNTPLHF.

This chain uses TRBV10-3 with TRBJ2-7; 8 bases match TRBD2. Germline V CDR1 and CDR2: ENHRY, SYGVKD. The CDR3 consists of 14 residues. Trimming at V came to 8 bases and at J to 0 bases, leaving 6 bases not matched to a gene. The CDR3 nucleotides read TGTGCCATCGGTGGACTAGCAGGCTCCTACGAGCAGTACTTC. It codes for CAIGGLAGSYEQYF.